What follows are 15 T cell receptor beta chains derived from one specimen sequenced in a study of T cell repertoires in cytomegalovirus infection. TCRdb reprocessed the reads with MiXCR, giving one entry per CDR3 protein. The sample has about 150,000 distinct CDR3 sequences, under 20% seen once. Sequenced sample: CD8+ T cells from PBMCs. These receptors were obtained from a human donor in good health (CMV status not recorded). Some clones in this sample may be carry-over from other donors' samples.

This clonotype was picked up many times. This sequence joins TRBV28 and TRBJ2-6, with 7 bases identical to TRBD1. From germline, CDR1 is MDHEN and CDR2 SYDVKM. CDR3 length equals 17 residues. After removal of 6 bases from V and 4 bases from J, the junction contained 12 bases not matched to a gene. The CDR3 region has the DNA TGTGCCAGCAGCTCCATTAAGGGGGCGCCCGGGGCCAACGTCCTGACTTTC. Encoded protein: CASSSIKGAPGANVLTF.

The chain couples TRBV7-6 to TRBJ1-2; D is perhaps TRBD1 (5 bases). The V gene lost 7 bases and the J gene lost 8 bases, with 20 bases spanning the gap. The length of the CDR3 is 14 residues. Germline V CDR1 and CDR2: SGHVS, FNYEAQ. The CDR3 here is CASIKPGTPSGYTF. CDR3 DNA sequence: TGTGCCAGCATCAAACCCGGGACCCCATCGGGCTACACCTTC.

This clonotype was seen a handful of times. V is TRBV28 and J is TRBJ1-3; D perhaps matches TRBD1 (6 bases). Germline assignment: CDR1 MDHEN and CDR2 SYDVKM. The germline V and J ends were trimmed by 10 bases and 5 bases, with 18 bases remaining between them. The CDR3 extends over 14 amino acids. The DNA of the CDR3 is TGTGCCACTTTGACAGGACACAACCGAAACACCATATATTTT. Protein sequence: CATLTGHNRNTIYF.

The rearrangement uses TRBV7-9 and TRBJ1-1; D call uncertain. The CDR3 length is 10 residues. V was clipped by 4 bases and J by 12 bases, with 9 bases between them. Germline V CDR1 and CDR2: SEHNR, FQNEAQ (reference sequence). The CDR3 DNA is TGTGCCAGCAGCTCTTATGACACTTTCTTT. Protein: CASSSYDTFF.

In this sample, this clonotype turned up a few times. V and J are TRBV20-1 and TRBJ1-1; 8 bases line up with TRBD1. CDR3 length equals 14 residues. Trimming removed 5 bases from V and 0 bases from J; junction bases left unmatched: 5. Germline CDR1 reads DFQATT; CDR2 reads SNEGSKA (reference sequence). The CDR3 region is CSAWTGMVNTEAFF. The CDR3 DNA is TGCAGTGCTTGGACAGGGATGGTGAACACTGAAGCTTTCTTT.

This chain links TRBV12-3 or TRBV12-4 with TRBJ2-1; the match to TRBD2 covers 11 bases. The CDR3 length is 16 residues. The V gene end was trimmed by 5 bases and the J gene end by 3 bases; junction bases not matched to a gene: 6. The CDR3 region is CASSPLGLADYNEQFF. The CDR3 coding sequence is TGTGCCAGCAGTCCGCTGGGACTAGCGGACTACAATGAGCAGTTCTTC.

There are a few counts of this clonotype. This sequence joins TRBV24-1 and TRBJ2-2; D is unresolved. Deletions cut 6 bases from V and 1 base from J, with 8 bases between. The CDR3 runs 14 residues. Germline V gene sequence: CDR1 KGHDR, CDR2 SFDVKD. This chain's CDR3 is CATSQRLNTGELFF. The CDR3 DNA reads TGTGCCACCAGTCAGAGGTTGAACACCGGGGAGCTGTTTTTT.

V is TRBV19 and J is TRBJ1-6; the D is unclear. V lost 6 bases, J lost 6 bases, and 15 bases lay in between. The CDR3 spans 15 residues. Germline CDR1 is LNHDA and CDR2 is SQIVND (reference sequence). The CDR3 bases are TGTGCCAGTAGCATCGAGGGTTCGACTAATTCACCCCTCCACTTT. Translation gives CASSIEGSTNSPLHF.

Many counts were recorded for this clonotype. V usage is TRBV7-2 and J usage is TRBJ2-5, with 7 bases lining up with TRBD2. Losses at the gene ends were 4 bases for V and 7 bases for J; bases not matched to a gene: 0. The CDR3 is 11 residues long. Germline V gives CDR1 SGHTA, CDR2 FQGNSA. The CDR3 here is CASSSGGTQYF. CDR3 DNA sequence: TGTGCCAGCAGCTCGGGAGGGACCCAGTACTTC.

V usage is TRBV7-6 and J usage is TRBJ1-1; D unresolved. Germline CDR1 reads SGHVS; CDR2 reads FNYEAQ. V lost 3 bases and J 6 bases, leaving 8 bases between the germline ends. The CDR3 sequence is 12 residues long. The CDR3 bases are TGTGCCAGCAGCTTCATTCTAGCTGAAGCTTTCTTT. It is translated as CASSFILAEAFF. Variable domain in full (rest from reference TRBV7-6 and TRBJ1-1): GAGVSQSPRYKVTKRGQDVALRCDPISGHVSLYWYRQALGQGPEFLTYFNYEAQQDKSGLPNDRFSAERPEGSISTLTIQRTEQRDSAMYRCASSFILAEAFFGQGTRLTVV.

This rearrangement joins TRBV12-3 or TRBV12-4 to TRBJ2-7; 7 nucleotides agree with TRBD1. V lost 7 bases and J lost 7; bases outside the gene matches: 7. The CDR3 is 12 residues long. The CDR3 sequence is CASTSGGSEQYF. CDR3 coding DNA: TGTGCCAGCACCTCAGGGGGTAGTGAGCAGTACTTC.

CDR3 in amino acids: CASSQDLRGFLAKNIQYF. In DNA form, the CDR3 reads TGCGCCAGCAGCCAAGATCTAAGAGGATTCCTAGCCAAAAACATTCAGTACTTC. This chain connects TRBV4-3 to TRBJ2-4; D is undetermined. This CDR3 is 18 amino acids long. Trimming removed 0 bases from V and 0 bases from J, with 15 bases in between. Germline V lookup: CDR1 LGHNA, CDR2 YSLEER.

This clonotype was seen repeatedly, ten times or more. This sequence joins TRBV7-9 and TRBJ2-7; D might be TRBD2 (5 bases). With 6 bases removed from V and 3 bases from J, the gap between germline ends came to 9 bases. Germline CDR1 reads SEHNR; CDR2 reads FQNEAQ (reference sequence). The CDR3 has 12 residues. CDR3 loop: CASSPGSYEQYF. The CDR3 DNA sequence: TGTGCCAGCAGTCCGGGAAGCTACGAGCAGTACTTC.

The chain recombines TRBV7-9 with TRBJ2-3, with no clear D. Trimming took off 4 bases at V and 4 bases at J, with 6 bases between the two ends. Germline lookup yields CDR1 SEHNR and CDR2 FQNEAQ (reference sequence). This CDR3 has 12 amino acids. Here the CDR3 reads CASSSWADTQYF. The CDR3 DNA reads TGTGCCAGCAGCTCCTGGGCAGATACGCAGTATTTT.

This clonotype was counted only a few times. The CDR3 DNA reads as TGTGCCAGCAGTTTAGGGTGGGCTGCTGAAGTCGGGAATGAGCAGTTCTTC. As protein: CASSLGWAAEVGNEQFF. This chain connects TRBV12-3 or TRBV12-4 to TRBJ2-1; D remains unclear. V lost 1 base, J lost 7 bases, and 20 bases lay in between. CDR3 size: 17 residues.